Listed here are 22 T cell receptor beta chains from one sample, sequenced in a study of blood T cell repertoires in COVID-19. The table came from immunoSEQ multiplex PCR; TCRdb's copy has only in-frame clones and leaves some out. The top ten clones hold about 1.7% of a sample with approximately 500,000 clones, approximately 90% of them seen once. The sample was PBMCs or T cells enriched from blood (not recorded which). All receptors come from a woman between 40 and 50 years old who had recovered from COVID-19.

The count of this clone is one. The V gene is TRBV4-3, the J gene TRBJ2-2; maybe TRBD2 (5 bases). Trimming removed 0 bases at V and 6 bases at J, with 8 bases between. Germline V gene data show CDR1 as LGHNA and CDR2 as YSLEER. The CDR3 spans 14 residues. For the CDR3, the DNA is TGCGCCAGCAGCCAAGACCGCGGGTCCGGGGAGCTGTTTTTT. Protein: CASSQDRGSGELFF.

The gene calls are TRBV7-2 and TRBJ2-7, with D unresolved. Trimming cost V 7 bases and J 0 bases, with 16 bases left between them. CDR1 and CDR2 from the germline V gene are SGHTA and FQGNSA. The CDR3 is made up of 15 amino acids. The CDR3 reads CASTPIGPGSYEQYF. As DNA, the CDR3 is TGTGCCAGCACCCCTATTGGGCCCGGCTCCTACGAGCAGTACTTC.

The chain employs TRBV30 and TRBJ2-7; D gene ambiguous. This CDR3 is built from 11 residues. Trimming removed 1 base from V and 6 bases from J, with 7 bases in between. Germline V lookup: CDR1 GTSNPN, CDR2 SVGIG (reference sequence). CDR3 bases: TGTGCCTGGAGTGACAGTGGCGAGCAGTACTTC. Translated: CAWSDSGEQYF. The variable domain in full, with the rest retrieved from reference TRBV30 and TRBJ2-7, is SQTIHQWPATLVQPVGSPLSLECTVEGTSNPNLYWYRQAAGRGLQLLFYSVGIGQISSEVPQNLSASRPQDRQFILSSKKLLLSDSGFYLCAWSDSGEQYFGPGTRLTVT.

The V call is TRBV18, the J call TRBJ1-3, with TRBD1 matching 7 bases. The CDR3 loop spans 14 amino acids. Trimming removed 6 bases from V and 4 bases from J; junction bases left unmatched: 6. The V gene's germline CDR1 is KGHSH and CDR2 LQKENI. This CDR3 is CASSPPGQGNTIYF. The CDR3 DNA sequence: TGTGCCAGCTCGCCCCCGGGACAGGGAAACACCATATATTTT.

This chain connects TRBV7-8 to TRBJ2-7; 8 nucleotides line up with TRBD2. The CDR3 is 13 amino acids. V lost 7 bases, J lost 3 bases, and 5 bases stayed unmatched. Germline loops: CDR1 SGHVS, CDR2 FQNEAQ. This CDR3 is CASKKRENYEQYF. The CDR3 DNA reads as TGTGCCAGCAAAAAGCGGGAGAACTACGAGCAGTACTTC.

The V and J genes are TRBV7-2 and TRBJ2-5; 9 positions match TRBD1. V dropped 4 bases and J dropped 10; count of bases not matched to a gene: 10. Germline V lookup: CDR1 SGHTA, CDR2 FQGNSA. The CDR3 length is 14 residues. The CDR3 loop is CASSSEPQGAIQYF. CDR3 DNA sequence: TGTGCCAGCAGCTCCGAACCACAGGGGGCCATCCAGTACTTC.

The chain combines TRBV18 with TRBJ1-2, with 10 bases fitting TRBD1. Germline values: CDR1 KGHSH, CDR2 LQKENI. V lost 0 bases and J lost 4; bases outside the gene matches: 5. The CDR3 runs 16 residues. The CDR3 spells CASSPPDRGYGYGYTF. CDR3 DNA sequence: TGTGCCAGCTCACCACCGGACAGGGGGTATGGCTATGGCTACACCTTC.

With regard to this clone: Distinct nucleotide sequences in the sample also encode this CDR3. This chain's CDR3 is CASSLGSGTEAFF. CDR3 DNA sequence: TGCGCCAGCAGCTTGGGTTCGGGGACTGAAGCTTTCTTT. The J gene is TRBJ1-1, the V gene TRBV5-1; D remains ambiguous. CDR1 is SGHRS and CDR2 is YFSETQ in the germline V gene. Trimming took 0 bases from V and 5 from J, leaving 8 bases between them. The CDR3 sequence is 13 residues long.

CDR3 protein: CASSQALAVSSYEQYF. Here the CDR3 DNA reads TGCGCCAGCAGCCAAGCCCTAGCGGTGAGCTCCTACGAGCAGTACTTC. The V and J genes are TRBV4-3 and TRBJ2-7; 7 bases are shared with TRBD2. There are 16 residues in the CDR3. Germline loops: CDR1 LGHNA, CDR2 YSLEER. V gave up 1 base and J gave up 0 bases; unmatched junction bases: 6.

The genes are TRBV25-1 and TRBJ2-1; maybe TRBD2 (7 bases). CDR1 is MGHDK, CDR2 SYGVNS, per germline. The length of the CDR3 is 17 residues. The V end was cut by 1 base, the J end by 3 bases, with 16 bases between. The CDR3, as DNA: TGTGCCAGCAGTGAATGGAGGGGGGGCACCATCTACAATGAGCAGTTCTTC. This codes for CASSEWRGGTIYNEQFF.

The chain uses TRBV28 and TRBJ1-1; 8 bases are a match to TRBD1. The CDR3 length is 15 residues. J lost 2 bases, V lost 5 bases, and 7 bases had no gene match. Germline CDR1 is MDHEN and CDR2 is SYDVKM. The CDR3 DNA is TGTGCCAGCAGTCCTTGGGGACAGGAAAACACTGAAGCTTTCTTT. It is translated as CASSPWGQENTEAFF.

The chain recombines TRBV14 with TRBJ2-7; 8 nucleotides match TRBD2. The germline gives CDR1 SGHDN, CDR2 FVKESK. This CDR3 is 14 amino acids long. J lost 3 bases, V lost 4 bases, and 5 bases had no gene match. The CDR3 nucleotides are TGTGCCAGCAGCCGCCGCCTAGCGGGCTACGAGCAGTACTTC. Its protein is CASSRRLAGYEQYF.

J is TRBJ2-3 and V is TRBV4-1; 10 bases are a match to TRBD2. Per germline, CDR1 MGHRA and CDR2 YSYEKL. V was clipped by 2 bases and J by 6 bases; unmatched bases: 8. This CDR3 is 16 amino acids long. CDR3: CASSQKDSGRLDTQYF. DNA for the CDR3: TGCGCCAGCAGCCAAAAGGATAGCGGGAGGTTGGATACGCAGTATTTT.

The V gene is TRBV5-6, the J gene TRBJ2-3, with D maybe TRBD2 (6 bases). Germline V lookup: CDR1 SGHDT, CDR2 YYEEEE. The CDR3 runs 18 residues. Between the trimmed V and J ends, which lost 5 bases and 4 bases, there was a span of 26 bases. CDR3: CASRPGGAGRPNSDTQYF. The DNA for the CDR3 is TGTGCCAGCAGGCCCGGGGGTGCCGGGCGACCGAATTCAGATACGCAGTATTTT.

The CDR3 protein is CASSVSGRGGNEQFF. CDR3 in DNA: TGTGCCAGCAGTGTTAGCGGGAGAGGAGGCAATGAGCAGTTCTTC. The V call is TRBV6-2 or TRBV6-3, the J call TRBJ2-1; 9 bases line up with TRBD2. The CDR3 extends over 15 amino acids. J lost 6 bases, V lost 5 bases, and 8 bases had no gene match. Germline CDR1 reads MNHEY; CDR2 reads SVGEGT.

This sequence joins TRBV19 and TRBJ1-4, with D maybe TRBD1 (6 bases). Trimming pared 6 bases from V and 5 bases from J, leaving 13 bases between. The length of the CDR3 is 14 residues. The germline V gene has CDR1 LNHDA and CDR2 SQIVND (reference sequence). CDR3 residues: CASRPGHWNEKLFF. In nucleotides, the CDR3 is TGTGCCAGTAGGCCGGGACACTGGAATGAAAAACTGTTTTTT.

The chain is built from TRBV19 and TRBJ1-4; no definite D call. Trimming pared 8 bases from V and 0 bases from J, leaving 10 bases between. Germline-derived CDR1 and CDR2 are LNHDA and SQIVND (reference sequence). The CDR3 contains 14 residues. For the CDR3, the DNA is TGTGCCAGTCGACAAACTGCAACTAATGAAAAACTGTTTTTT. This sequence encodes CASRQTATNEKLFF.

As concerns this clone: Different DNA sequences within this sample yield the same CDR3. This chain links TRBV7-2 with TRBJ1-1; 9 bases agree with TRBD1. V shed 2 bases and J 2 bases; nucleotides not matched to a gene: 6. This CDR3 is 16 amino acids long. The V gene's germline CDR1 is SGHTA and CDR2 FQGNSA. The CDR3 sequence is CASSLRGTGLNTEAFF. CDR3 nucleotides: TGTGCCAGCAGCTTAAGAGGGACAGGGCTTAACACTGAAGCTTTCTTT.

Here the CDR3 DNA reads TGTGCCACCAGCAGAGACCGGACTAACCAAGAGACCCAGTACTTC. Residues: CATSRDRTNQETQYF. The genes are TRBV15 and TRBJ2-5, with a weak D call TRBD2 (6 bases). Looked up from germline, CDR1 is LNHNV and CDR2 is YYDKDF (reference sequence). Trimming removed 0 bases from V and 0 bases from J, with 8 bases in between. The CDR3 has 15 amino acids.

The rearrangement joins TRBV29-1 to TRBJ1-2; 8 bases fit TRBD1. The CDR3 consists of 11 residues. Germline-derived CDR1 and CDR2 are SQVTM and ANQGSEA. The V and J ends lost 7 bases and 8 bases, in that order; junction bases with no gene match: 6. CDR3 DNA sequence: TGCAGCGCGCAGGGGGCGCGAGGCTACACCTTC. It translates to CSAQGARGYTF.

The chain couples TRBV11-2 to TRBJ1-1, with D hard to call. V shed 5 bases and J shed 5 bases, with 12 bases lying between them. In germline, CDR1 is SGHAT, CDR2 FQNNGV. CDR3 size: 13 residues. In nucleotides, the CDR3 is TGTGCCAGCAGCGAAATCTTCAGGACTGAAGCTTTCTTT. Protein product: CASSEIFRTEAFF.

The chain joins TRBV19 to TRBJ2-1, with D tentatively TRBD1 (6 bases). The CDR3 runs to 11 residues. The germline CDR1 and CDR2 sequences are LNHDA and SQIVND (reference sequence). V lost 8 bases and J 7 bases, leaving 9 bases between the germline ends. This CDR3 reads CASRGQNEQFF. In DNA, the CDR3 is TGTGCCAGTCGAGGACAGAATGAGCAGTTCTTC. Combining the CDR3 with reference TRBV19 and TRBJ2-1 gives the whole variable domain DGGITQSPKYLFRKEGQNVTLSCEQNLNHDAMYWYRQDPGQGLRLIYYSQIVNDFQKGDIAEGYSVSREKKESFPLTVTSAQKNPTAFYLCASRGQNEQFFGPGTRLTVL.